A single TCR beta chain is shown here with its context. Generated by immunoSEQ multiplex PCR, the TCRdb table keeps only in-frame clones and is missing some. The table lists 55,000 to 75,000 clones, just under 95% of them singletons. This specimen belongs to a study of technical replicates of blood from a few donors. This clonotype was obtained from a human donor in good health. Some clones in this sample may be carry-over from other donors' samples. Input material: PBMCs.

The CDR3 nucleotides are TGCGCCAGCAGCTTGGCGGCGGCGAACACTGAAGCTTTCTTT. Protein product: CASSLAAANTEAFF. The J gene is TRBJ1-1, the V gene TRBV5-1; D not certain. The V end lost 0 bases, the J end lost 1 base, and 7 bases lay between the germline ends. CDR3 length equals 14 residues. CDR1 and CDR2 (germline): SGHRS, YFSETQ.